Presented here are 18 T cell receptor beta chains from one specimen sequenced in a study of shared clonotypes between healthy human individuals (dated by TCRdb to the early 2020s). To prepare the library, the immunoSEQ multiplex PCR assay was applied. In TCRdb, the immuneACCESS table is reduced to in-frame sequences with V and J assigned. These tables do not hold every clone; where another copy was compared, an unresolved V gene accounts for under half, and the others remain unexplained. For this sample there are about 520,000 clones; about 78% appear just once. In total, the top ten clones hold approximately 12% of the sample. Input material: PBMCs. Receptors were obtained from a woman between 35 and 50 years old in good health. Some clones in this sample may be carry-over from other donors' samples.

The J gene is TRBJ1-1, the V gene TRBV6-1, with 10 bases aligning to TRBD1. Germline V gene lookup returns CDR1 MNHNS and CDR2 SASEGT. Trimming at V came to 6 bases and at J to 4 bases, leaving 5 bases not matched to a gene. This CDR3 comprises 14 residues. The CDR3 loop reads CASSRDRGITEAFF. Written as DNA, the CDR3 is TGTGCCAGCAGCCGGGACAGGGGAATCACTGAAGCTTTCTTT.

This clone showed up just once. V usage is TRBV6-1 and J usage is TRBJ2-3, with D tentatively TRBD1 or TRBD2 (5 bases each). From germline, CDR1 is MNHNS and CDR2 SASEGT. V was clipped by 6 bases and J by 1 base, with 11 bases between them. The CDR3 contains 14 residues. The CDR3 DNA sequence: TGTGCCAGCAGGACGGGGACGGGCACAGATACGCAGTATTTT. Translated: CASRTGTGTDTQYF.

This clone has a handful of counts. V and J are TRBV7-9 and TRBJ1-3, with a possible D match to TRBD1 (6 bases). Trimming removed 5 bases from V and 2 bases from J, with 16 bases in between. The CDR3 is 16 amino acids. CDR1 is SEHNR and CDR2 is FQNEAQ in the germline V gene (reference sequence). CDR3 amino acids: CASSNEARGPGNTIYF. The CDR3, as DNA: TGTGCCAGCAGCAACGAAGCACGGGGGCCTGGAAACACCATATATTTT.

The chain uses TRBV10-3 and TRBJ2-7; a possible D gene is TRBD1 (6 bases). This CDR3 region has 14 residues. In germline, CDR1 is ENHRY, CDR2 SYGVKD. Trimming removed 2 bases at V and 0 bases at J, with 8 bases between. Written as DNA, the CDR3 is TGTGCCATCAGTGAGATGGGGGCCTCCTACGAGCAGTACTTC. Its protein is CAISEMGASYEQYF.

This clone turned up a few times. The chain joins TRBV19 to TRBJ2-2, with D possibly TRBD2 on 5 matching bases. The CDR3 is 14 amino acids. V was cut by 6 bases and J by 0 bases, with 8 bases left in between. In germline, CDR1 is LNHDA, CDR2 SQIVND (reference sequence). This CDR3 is CASRSGTNTGELFF. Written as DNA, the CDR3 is TGTGCCAGTAGATCCGGGACGAACACCGGGGAGCTGTTTTTT.

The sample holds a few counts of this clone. CDR3 region: CASRPRGAVNTEAFF. Here the CDR3 DNA reads TGTGCCAGCAGACCGAGGGGCGCGGTGAACACTGAAGCTTTCTTT. The chain is built from TRBV27 and TRBJ1-1; a weak D match, TRBD1 (5 bases). Germline assignment: CDR1 MNHEY and CDR2 SMNVEV (reference sequence). CDR3 length: 15 amino acids. Trimming stripped 6 bases from V and 0 bases from J, with 14 bases between.

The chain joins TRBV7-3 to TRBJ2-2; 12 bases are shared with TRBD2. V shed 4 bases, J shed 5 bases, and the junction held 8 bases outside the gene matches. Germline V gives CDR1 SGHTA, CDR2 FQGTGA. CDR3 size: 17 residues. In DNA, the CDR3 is TGTGCCAGCAGCTCAGCCGGACTAGCGGGGTTTACCGGGGAGCTGTTTTTT. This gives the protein CASSSAGLAGFTGELFF.

This CDR3 reads CASSAGQSQETQYF. The CDR3, as DNA: TGTGCCAGTAGTGCCGGACAAAGTCAAGAGACCCAGTACTTC. The chain recombines TRBV19 with TRBJ2-5; TRBD1 might be the D (5 bases). This CDR3 region has 14 residues. V was cut by 5 bases and J by 2 bases, with 12 bases left in between. Germline-derived CDR1 and CDR2 are LNHDA and SQIVND (reference sequence). The full variable domain, rest sourced from reference TRBV19 and TRBJ2-5, is DGGITQSPKYLFRKEGQNVTLSCEQNLNHDAMYWYRQDPGQGLRLIYYSQIVNDFQKGDIAEGYSVSREKKESFPLTVTSAQKNPTAFYLCASSAGQSQETQYFGPGTRLLVL.

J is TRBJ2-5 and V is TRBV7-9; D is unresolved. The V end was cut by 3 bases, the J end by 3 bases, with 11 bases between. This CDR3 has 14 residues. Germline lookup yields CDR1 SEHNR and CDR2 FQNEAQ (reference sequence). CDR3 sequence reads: CASSLAGREETQYF. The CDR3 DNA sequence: TGTGCCAGCAGCTTGGCAGGCCGAGAAGAGACCCAGTACTTC.

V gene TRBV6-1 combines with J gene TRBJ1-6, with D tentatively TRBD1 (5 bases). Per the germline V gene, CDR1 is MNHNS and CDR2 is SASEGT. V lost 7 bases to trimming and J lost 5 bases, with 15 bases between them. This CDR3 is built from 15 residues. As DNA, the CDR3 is TGTGCCAGCACACCTAAAGGAGGGGATAATTCACCCCTCCACTTT. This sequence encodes CASTPKGGDNSPLHF.

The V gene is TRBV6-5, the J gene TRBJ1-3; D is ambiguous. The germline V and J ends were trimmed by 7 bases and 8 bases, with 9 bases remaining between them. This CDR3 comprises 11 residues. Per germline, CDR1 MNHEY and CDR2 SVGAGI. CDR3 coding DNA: TGTGCCAGCACCCGTGGGGACACCATATATTTT. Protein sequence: CASTRGDTIYF.

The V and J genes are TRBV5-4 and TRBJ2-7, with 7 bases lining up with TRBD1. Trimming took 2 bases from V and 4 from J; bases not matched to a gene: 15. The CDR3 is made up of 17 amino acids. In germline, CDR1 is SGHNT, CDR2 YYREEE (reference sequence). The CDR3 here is CASSFAGVQGLGYEQYF. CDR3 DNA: TGTGCCAGCAGCTTTGCCGGAGTACAGGGGCTTGGGTACGAGCAGTACTTC.

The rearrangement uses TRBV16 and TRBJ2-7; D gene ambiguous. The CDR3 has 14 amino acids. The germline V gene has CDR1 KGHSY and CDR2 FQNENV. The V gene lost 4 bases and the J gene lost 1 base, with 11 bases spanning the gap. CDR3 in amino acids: CASSPLGGSYEQYF. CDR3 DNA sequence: TGTGCCAGCAGCCCTCTGGGCGGATCCTACGAGCAGTACTTC. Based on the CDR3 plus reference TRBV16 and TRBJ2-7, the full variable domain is GEEVAQTPKHLVRGEGQKAKLYCAPIKGHSYVFWYQQVLKNEFKFLISFQNENVFDETGMPKERFSAKCLPNSPCSLEIQATKLEDSAVYFCASSPLGGSYEQYFGPGTRLTVT.

CDR3 nucleotides: TGTGCCATCAGTGAAAGAGGACAGGGGGGCGAGCAGTTCTTC. This encodes CAISERGQGGEQFF. The V call is TRBV10-3, the J call TRBJ2-1; 10 positions match TRBD1. The CDR3 is made up of 14 amino acids. CDR1 is ENHRY and CDR2 is SYGVKD in the germline V gene. The J segment lost 10 bases and the V segment lost 3 bases, leaving 6 bases of the junction unmatched.

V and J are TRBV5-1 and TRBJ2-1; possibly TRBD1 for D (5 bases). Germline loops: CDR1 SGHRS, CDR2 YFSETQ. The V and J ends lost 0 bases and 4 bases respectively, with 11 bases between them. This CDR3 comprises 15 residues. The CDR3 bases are TGCGCCAGCAGCTTGGCCGACAGATTATACAATGAGCAGTTCTTC. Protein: CASSLADRLYNEQFF.

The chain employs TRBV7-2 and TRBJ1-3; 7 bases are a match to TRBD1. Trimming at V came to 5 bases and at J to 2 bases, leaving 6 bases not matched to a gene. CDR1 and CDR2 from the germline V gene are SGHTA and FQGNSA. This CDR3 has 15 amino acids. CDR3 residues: CASSTETGPGNTIYF. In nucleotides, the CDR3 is TGTGCCAGCAGCACCGAGACAGGGCCTGGAAACACCATATATTTT.

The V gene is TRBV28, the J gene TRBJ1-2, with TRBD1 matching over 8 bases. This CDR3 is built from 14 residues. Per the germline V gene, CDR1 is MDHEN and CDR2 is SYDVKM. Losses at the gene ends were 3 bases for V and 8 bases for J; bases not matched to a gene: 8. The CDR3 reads CASSFGRTGLGYTF. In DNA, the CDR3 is TGTGCCAGCAGTTTTGGGCGGACAGGGTTAGGCTACACCTTC.

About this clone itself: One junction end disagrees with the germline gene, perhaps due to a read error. The CDR3 coding sequence is TGTGCCAGCGGCTTAGGAGGCAGGGGGTTCACAGATACGCAGTATTTT. Its translation is CASGLGGRGFTDTQYF. The V and J genes are TRBV7-2 and TRBJ2-3; 7 positions match TRBD1. This CDR3 contains 16 residues. Germline V gene data show CDR1 as SGHTA and CDR2 as FQGNSA.